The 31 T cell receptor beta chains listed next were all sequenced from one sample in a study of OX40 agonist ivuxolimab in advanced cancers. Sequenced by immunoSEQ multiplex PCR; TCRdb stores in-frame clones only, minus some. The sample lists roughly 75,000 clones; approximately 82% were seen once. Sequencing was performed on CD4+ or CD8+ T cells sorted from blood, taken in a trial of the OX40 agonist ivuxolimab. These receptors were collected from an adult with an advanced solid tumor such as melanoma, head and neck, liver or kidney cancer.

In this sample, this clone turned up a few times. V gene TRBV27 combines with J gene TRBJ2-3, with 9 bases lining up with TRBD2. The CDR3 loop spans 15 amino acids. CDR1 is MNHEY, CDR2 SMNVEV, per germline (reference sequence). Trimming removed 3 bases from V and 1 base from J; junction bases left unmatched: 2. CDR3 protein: CASSLQRGGTDTQYF. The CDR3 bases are TGTGCCAGCAGTTTGCAGCGGGGGGGCACAGATACGCAGTATTTT.

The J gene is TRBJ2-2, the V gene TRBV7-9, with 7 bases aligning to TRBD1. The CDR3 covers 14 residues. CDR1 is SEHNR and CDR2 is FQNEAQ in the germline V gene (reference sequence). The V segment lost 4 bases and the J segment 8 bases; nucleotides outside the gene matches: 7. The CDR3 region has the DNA TGTGCCAGCAGCTCGGGACAGAGCACGGGGGAGCTGTTTTTT. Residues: CASSSGQSTGELFF.

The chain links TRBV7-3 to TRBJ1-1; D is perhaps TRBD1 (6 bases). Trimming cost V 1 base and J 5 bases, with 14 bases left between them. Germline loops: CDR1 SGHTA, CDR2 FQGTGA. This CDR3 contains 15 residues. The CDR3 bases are TGTGCCAGCAGCTTAATGGGGGCGCGCGGGACTGAAGCTTTCTTT. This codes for CASSLMGARGTEAFF.

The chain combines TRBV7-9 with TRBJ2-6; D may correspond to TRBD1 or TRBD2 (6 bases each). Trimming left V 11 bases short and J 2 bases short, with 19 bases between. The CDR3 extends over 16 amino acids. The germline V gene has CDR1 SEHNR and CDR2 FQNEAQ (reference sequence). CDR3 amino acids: CAAGGGPSAGANVLTF. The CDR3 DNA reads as TGTGCCGCCGGAGGGGGGCCCTCCGCTGGGGCCAACGTCCTGACTTTC.

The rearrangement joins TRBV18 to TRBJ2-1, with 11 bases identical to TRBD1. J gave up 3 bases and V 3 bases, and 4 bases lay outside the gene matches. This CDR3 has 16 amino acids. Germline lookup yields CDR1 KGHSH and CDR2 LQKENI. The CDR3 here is CASSPTGTGGYNEQFF. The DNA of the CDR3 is TGTGCCAGCTCACCCACCGGGACAGGGGGCTACAATGAGCAGTTCTTC.

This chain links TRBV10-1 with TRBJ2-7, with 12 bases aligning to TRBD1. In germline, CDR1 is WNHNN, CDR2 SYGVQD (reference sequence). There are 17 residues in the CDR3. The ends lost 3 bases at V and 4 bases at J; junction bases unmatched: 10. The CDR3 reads CASSERMLGQGAYEQYF. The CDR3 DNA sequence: TGCGCCAGCAGTGAAAGAATGTTGGGACAGGGGGCTTACGAGCAGTACTTC.

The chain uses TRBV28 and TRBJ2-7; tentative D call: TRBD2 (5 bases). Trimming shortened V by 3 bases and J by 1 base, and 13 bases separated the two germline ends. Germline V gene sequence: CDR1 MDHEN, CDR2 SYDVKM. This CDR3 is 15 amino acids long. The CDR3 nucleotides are TGTGCCAGCAGTTTTTCAAGCGGAGCTTCCTACGAGCAGTACTTC. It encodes CASSFSSGASYEQYF. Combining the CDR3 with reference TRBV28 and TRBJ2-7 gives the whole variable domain DVKVTQSSRYLVKRTGEKVFLECVQDMDHENMFWYRQDPGLGLRLIYFSYDVKMKEKGDIPEGYSVSREKKERFSLILESASTNQTSMYLCASSFSSGASYEQYFGPGTRLTVT.

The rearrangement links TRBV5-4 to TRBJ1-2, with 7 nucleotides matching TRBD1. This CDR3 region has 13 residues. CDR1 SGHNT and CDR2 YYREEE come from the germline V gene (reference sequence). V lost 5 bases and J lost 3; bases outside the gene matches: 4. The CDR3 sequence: CASSFGQDYGYTF. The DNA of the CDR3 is TGTGCCAGCAGTTTCGGACAGGACTATGGCTACACCTTC.

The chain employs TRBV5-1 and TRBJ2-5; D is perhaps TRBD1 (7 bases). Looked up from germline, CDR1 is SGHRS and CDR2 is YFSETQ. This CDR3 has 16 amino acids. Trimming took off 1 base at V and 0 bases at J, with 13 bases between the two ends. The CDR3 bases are TGCGCCAGCAGCTTGAGGTCAGGGGGGTACCAAGAGACCCAGTACTTC. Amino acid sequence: CASSLRSGGYQETQYF.

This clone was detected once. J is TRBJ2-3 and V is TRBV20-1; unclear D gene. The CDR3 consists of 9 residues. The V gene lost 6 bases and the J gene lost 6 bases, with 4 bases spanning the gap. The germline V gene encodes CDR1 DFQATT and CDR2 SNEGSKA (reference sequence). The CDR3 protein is CSAPDTQYF. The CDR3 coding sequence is TGCAGTGCCCCGGATACGCAGTATTTT.

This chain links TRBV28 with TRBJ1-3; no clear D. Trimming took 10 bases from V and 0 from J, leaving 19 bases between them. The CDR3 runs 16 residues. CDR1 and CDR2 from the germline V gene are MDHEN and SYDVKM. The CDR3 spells CATIDWRSSSGNTIYF. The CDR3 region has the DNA TGTGCCACCATAGATTGGAGGTCGAGCTCTGGAAACACCATATATTTT.

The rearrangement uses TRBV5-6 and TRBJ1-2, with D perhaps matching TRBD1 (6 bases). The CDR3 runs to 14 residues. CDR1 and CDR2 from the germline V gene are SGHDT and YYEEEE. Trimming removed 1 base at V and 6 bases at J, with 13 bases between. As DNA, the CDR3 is TGTGCCAGCAGCTTGATACAGGGCCCGCATGGCTACACCTTC. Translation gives CASSLIQGPHGYTF.

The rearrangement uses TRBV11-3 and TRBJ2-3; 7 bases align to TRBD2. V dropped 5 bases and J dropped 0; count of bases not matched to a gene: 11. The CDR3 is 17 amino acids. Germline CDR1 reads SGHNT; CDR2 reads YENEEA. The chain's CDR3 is CASSPSRRESSTDTQYF. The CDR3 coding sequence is TGTGCCAGCAGCCCCTCGCGGCGGGAGAGTAGCACAGATACGCAGTATTTT.

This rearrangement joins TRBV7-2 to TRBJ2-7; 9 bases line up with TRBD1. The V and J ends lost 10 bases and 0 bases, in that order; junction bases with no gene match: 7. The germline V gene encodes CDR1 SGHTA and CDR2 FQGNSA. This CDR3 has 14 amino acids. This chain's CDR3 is CATGTGPSSYEQYF. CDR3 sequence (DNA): TGTGCCACCGGGACAGGGCCAAGCTCCTACGAGCAGTACTTC.

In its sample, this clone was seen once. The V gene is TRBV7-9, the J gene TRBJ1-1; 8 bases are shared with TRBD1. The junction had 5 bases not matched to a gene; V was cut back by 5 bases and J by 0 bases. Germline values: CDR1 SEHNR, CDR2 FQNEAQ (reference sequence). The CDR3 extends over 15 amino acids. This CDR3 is CASSRDRGMNTEAFF. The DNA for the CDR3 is TGTGCCAGCAGCCGTGACAGGGGTATGAACACTGAAGCTTTCTTT.

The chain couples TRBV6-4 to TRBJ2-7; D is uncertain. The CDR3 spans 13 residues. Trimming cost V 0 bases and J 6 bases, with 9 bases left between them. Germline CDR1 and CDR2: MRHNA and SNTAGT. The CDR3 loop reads CASSDSSHGEQYF. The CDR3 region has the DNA TGTGCCAGCAGTGACTCGAGTCACGGCGAGCAGTACTTC.

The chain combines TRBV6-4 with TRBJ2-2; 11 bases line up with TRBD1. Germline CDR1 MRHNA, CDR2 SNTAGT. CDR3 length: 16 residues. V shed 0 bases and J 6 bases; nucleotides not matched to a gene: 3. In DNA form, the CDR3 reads TGTGCCAGCAGTGACTCGGGACAGGGGGTCTCCGGGGAGCTGTTTTTT. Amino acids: CASSDSGQGVSGELFF.

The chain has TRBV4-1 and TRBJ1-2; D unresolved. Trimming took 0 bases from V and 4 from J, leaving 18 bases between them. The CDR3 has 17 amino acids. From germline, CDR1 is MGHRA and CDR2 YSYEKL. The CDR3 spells CASSQDKLGGSTYGYTF. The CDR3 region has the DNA TGCGCCAGCAGCCAAGATAAATTGGGCGGTAGTACCTATGGCTACACCTTC.

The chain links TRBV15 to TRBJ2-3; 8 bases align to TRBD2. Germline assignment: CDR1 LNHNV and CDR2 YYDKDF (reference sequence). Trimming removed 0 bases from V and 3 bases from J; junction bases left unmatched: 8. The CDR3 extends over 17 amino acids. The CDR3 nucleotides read TGTGCCACCAGCAGAGATCTAGGCGCGGGAGGTACAGATACGCAGTATTTT. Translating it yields CATSRDLGAGGTDTQYF. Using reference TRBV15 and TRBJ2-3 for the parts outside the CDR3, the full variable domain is DAMVIQNPRYQVTQFGKPVTLSCSQTLNHNVMYWYQQKSSQAPKLLFHYYDKDFNNEADTPDNFQSRRPNTSFCFLDIRSPGLGDTAMYLCATSRDLGAGGTDTQYFGPGTRLTVL.

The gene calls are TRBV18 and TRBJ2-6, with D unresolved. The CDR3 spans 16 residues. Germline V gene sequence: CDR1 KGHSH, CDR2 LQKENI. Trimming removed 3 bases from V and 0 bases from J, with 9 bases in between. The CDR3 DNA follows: TGTGCCAGCTCACCGGGTGCGCCCTCTGGGGCCAACGTCCTGACTTTC. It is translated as CASSPGAPSGANVLTF.

The chain's CDR3 is CASSLRTGGLEEQYF. DNA for the CDR3: TGTGCCAGCAGTTTAAGGACAGGGGGCTTAGAAGAGCAGTACTTC. The chain uses TRBV27 and TRBJ2-7; TRBD1 matches 11 bases. CDR1 and CDR2 from the germline V gene are MNHEY and SMNVEV (reference sequence). Trimming took 2 bases from V and 7 from J; bases not matched to a gene: 7. The CDR3 length is 15 residues.

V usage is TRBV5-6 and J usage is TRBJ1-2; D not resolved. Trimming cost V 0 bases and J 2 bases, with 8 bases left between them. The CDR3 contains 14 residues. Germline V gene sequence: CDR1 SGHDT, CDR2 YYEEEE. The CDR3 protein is CASSLARRNYGYTF. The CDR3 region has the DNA TGTGCCAGCAGCTTGGCCCGTAGAAACTATGGCTACACCTTC.

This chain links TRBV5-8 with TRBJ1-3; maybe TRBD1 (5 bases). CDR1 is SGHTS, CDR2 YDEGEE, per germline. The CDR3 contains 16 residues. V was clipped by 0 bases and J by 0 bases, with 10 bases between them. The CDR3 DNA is TGTGCCAGCAGCTTGGCCGAGGGGAGCTCTGGAAACACCATATATTTT. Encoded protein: CASSLAEGSSGNTIYF.

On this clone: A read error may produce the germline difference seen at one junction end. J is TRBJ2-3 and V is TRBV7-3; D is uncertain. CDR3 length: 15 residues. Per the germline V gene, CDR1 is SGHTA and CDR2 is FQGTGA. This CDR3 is CASSLTRERSDTQYF. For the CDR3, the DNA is TGTGCCAGCAGCCTAACAAGGGAAAGGTCAGATACGCAGTATTTT. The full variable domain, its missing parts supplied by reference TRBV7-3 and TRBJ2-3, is GAGVSQTPSNKVTEKGKYVELRCDPISGHTALYWYRQSLGQGPEFLIYFQGTGAADDSGLPNDRFFAVRPEGSVSTLKIQRTERGDSAVYLCASSLTRERSDTQYFGPGTRLTVL.

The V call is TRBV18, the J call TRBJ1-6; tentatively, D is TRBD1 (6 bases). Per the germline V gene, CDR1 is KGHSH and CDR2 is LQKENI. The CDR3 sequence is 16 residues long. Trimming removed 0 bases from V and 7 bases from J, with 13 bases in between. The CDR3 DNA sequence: TGTGCCAGCTCACCACCATGGGGGGCAGGGAATTCACCCCTCCACTTT. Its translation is CASSPPWGAGNSPLHF.

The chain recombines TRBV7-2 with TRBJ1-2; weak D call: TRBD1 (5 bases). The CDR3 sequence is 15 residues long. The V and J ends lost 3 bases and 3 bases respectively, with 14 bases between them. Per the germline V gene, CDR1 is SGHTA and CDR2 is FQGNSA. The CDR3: CASSFYGGEDYGYTF. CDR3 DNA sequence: TGTGCCAGCAGCTTCTATGGGGGGGAAGACTATGGCTACACCTTC.

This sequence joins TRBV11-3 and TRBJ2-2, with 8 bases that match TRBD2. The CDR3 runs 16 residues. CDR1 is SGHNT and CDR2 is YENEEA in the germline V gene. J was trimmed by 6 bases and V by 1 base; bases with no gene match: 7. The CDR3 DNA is TGTGCCAGCAGCTTAGGCGGAGCGGGGGAGGCCGGGGAGCTGTTTTTT. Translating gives CASSLGGAGEAGELFF.

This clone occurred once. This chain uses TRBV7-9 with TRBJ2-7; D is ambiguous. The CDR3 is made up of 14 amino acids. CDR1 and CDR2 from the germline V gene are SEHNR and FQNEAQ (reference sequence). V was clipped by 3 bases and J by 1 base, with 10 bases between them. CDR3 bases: TGTGCCAGCAGCTTCCAGGACGGGTCCTACGAGCAGTACTTC. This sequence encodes CASSFQDGSYEQYF.

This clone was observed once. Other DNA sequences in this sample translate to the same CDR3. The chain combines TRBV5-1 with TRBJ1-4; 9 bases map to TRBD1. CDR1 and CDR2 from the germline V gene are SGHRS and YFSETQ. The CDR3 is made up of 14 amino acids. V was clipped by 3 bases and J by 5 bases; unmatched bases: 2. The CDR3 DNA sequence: TGCGCCAGCAGCTCCGGGACAGGGAATGAAAAACTGTTTTTT. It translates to CASSSGTGNEKLFF.

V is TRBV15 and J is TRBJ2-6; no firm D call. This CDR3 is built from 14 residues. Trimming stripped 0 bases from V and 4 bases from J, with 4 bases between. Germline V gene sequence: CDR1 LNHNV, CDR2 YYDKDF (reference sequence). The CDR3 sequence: CATSRDTGANVLTF. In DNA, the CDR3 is TGTGCCACCAGCAGAGATACGGGGGCCAACGTCCTGACTTTC.

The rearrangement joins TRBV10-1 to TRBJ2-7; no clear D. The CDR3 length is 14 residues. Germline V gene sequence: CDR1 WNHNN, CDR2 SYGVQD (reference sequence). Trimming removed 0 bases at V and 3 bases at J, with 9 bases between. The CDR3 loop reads CASSESGRLYEQYF. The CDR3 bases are TGCGCCAGCAGTGAGTCGGGTAGGCTCTACGAGCAGTACTTC.